Each of the 2 T cell receptor beta chains below was sequenced from the same sample in a study of early T cells in non-severe SARS-CoV-2 infection. One entry per CDR3 protein, called by TCRdb with MiXCR from the 5' RACE reads. The sample consists of around 80,000 distinct CDR3 sequences, about 13% of them appearing once. The material sequenced was whole blood. The receptors come from an adult who was a healthcare worker with PCR-confirmed SARS-CoV-2 infection or an uninfected control (not recorded which).

The genes are TRBV30 and TRBJ1-2, with D maybe TRBD1 (5 bases). V was cut by 3 bases and J by 5 bases, with 13 bases left in between. CDR1 is GTSNPN and CDR2 is SVGIG in the germline V gene (reference sequence). The CDR3 covers 13 residues. In DNA form, the CDR3 reads TGTGCCTGGAGGGGGACGGCCTCTTATGGCTACACCTTC. This sequence encodes CAWRGTASYGYTF.

As DNA, the CDR3 is TGTGCCAGCAGGCGGCCTGGAGGGGGCGAGGACGAGCAGTACTTC. This encodes CASRRPGGGEDEQYF. The chain links TRBV13 to TRBJ2-7; D may be TRBD1 (7 bases). CDR3 length: 15 amino acids. Germline-derived CDR1 and CDR2 are PRHDT and FYEKMQ (reference sequence). The germline V and J ends were trimmed by 6 bases and 5 bases, with 20 bases remaining between them. The whole variable domain, filled in from reference TRBV13 and TRBJ2-7, reads AAGVIQSPRHLIKEKRETATLKCYPIPRHDTVYWYQQGPGQDPQFLISFYEKMQSDKGSIPDRFSAQQFSDYHSELNMSSLELGDSALYFCASRRPGGGEDEQYFGPGTRLTVT.